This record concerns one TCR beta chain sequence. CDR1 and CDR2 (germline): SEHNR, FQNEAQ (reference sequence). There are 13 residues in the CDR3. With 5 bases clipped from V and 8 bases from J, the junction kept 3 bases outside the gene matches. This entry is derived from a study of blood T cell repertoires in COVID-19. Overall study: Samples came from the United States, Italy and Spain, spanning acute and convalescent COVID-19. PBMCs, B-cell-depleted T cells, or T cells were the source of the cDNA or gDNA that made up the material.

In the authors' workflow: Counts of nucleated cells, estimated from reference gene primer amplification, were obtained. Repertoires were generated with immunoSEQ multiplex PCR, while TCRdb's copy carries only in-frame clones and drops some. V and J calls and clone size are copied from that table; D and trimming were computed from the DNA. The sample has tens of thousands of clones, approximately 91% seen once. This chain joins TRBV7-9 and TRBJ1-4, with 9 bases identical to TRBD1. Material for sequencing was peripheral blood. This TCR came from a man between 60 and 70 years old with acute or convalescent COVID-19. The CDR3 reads CASSLGQGEKLFF. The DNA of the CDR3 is TGTGCCAGCAGCCTGGGACAGGGAGAAAAACTGTTTTTT.